These T cell receptor beta chains were read from a single sample in a study of blood T cell repertoires in COVID-19. The data were produced by immunoSEQ multiplex PCR, yet TCRdb's version contains in-frame clones alone and is incomplete. The sample consists of more than 200,000 clones, 80% to 90% of them appearing once. Input material: peripheral blood. The receptors were gathered from a woman aged 80 or older with COVID-19, enrolled during active disease. Both conserved end residues are part of each CDR3. Each record gives: J gene, CDR3 length, D gene, clone size, V gene, CDR3 protein, CDR3 DNA. D genes are given only for firm matches. Not every row has a clone size; where given, it reads once, few, many or a size class.

j_call: TRBJ2-3; cdr3_length: 15; d_call: TRBD1; clone_size: .; v_call: TRBV6-1; cdr3_aa: CASSEIQGAADTQYF; cdr3_nt: TGTGCCAGCAGTGAAATTCAGGGGGCAGCAGATACGCAGTATTTT
j_call: TRBJ2-2; cdr3_length: 17; d_call: TRBD2; clone_size: .; v_call: TRBV14; cdr3_aa: CASSQVGTSGGGGELFF; cdr3_nt: TGTGCCAGCAGCCAGGTCGGGACTAGCGGGGGTGGCGGGGAGCTGTTTTTT
j_call: TRBJ1-2; cdr3_length: 10; d_call: .; clone_size: .; v_call: TRBV30; cdr3_aa: CAWSPDGYTF; cdr3_nt: TGTGCCTGGAGCCCCGATGGCTACACCTTC
j_call: TRBJ2-1; cdr3_length: 13; d_call: .; clone_size: .; v_call: TRBV18; cdr3_aa: CASSSDSYNEQFF; cdr3_nt: TGTGCCAGCTCAAGCGACAGCTACAATGAGCAGTTCTTC
j_call: TRBJ2-1; cdr3_length: 17; d_call: TRBD2; clone_size: .; v_call: TRBV4-2; cdr3_aa: CASSQGIAGELNNEQFF; cdr3_nt: TGTGCCAGCAGCCAAGGCATAGCGGGGGAGCTTAACAATGAGCAGTTCTTC
j_call: TRBJ1-3; cdr3_length: 17; d_call: .; clone_size: .; v_call: TRBV18; cdr3_aa: CASSPLPPGTSGNTIYF; cdr3_nt: TGTGCCAGCTCACCACTCCCCCCAGGAACCTCTGGAAACACCATATATTTT
j_call: TRBJ2-7; cdr3_length: 14; d_call: TRBD1; clone_size: .; v_call: TRBV7-2; cdr3_aa: CASSVGTGFEEQYF; cdr3_nt: TGTGCCAGCAGCGTTGGGACAGGGTTTGAGGAGCAGTACTTC
j_call: TRBJ1-1; cdr3_length: 13; d_call: .; clone_size: .; v_call: TRBV28; cdr3_aa: CASMHPMSTEAFF; cdr3_nt: TGTGCCAGCATGCATCCGATGAGCACTGAAGCTTTCTTT
j_call: TRBJ1-6; cdr3_length: 16; d_call: .; clone_size: once; v_call: TRBV28; cdr3_aa: CASSLSYTGSNSPLHF; cdr3_nt: TGTGCCAGCAGTTTATCCTACACAGGGAGCAATTCACCCCTCCACTTT
j_call: TRBJ1-2; cdr3_length: 12; d_call: TRBD1; clone_size: once; v_call: TRBV18; cdr3_aa: CASSQDREGYTF; cdr3_nt: TGTGCCAGCTCACAGGACAGGGAAGGCTACACCTTC
j_call: TRBJ2-6; cdr3_length: 17; d_call: TRBD1; clone_size: .; v_call: TRBV7-9; cdr3_aa: CASSIDRGWSGANVLTF; cdr3_nt: TGTGCCAGCAGCATAGACAGGGGTTGGTCTGGGGCCAACGTCCTGACTTTC
j_call: TRBJ1-5; cdr3_length: 13; d_call: .; clone_size: .; v_call: TRBV18; cdr3_aa: CASSPPRGQPQHF; cdr3_nt: TGTGCCAGCTCACCACCGCGAGGTCAGCCCCAGCATTTT
j_call: TRBJ2-6; cdr3_length: 14; d_call: .; clone_size: once; v_call: TRBV10-3; cdr3_aa: CAGKDSSGANVLTF; cdr3_nt: TGTGCCGGAAAAGACAGCTCTGGGGCCAACGTCCTGACTTTC
j_call: TRBJ1-3; cdr3_length: 15; d_call: .; clone_size: .; v_call: TRBV15; cdr3_aa: CATSRTVYSGNTIYF; cdr3_nt: TGTGCCACCAGCAGAACAGTGTACTCTGGAAACACCATATATTTT
j_call: TRBJ1-6; cdr3_length: 14; d_call: TRBD1; clone_size: .; v_call: TRBV3-1/TRBV3-2; cdr3_aa: CASSLRTGDSPLHF; cdr3_nt: TGTGCCAGCAGCCTTCGGACAGGGGATTCACCCCTCCACTTT
j_call: TRBJ1-1; cdr3_length: 15; d_call: TRBD1; clone_size: .; v_call: TRBV9; cdr3_aa: CASSNLGQGYTEAFF; cdr3_nt: TGTGCCAGCAGCAACCTGGGACAGGGATACACTGAAGCTTTCTTT
j_call: TRBJ2-3; cdr3_length: 14; d_call: .; clone_size: .; v_call: TRBV2; cdr3_aa: CASSAPYSTDTQYF; cdr3_nt: TGTGCCAGCAGTGCCCCCTATAGCACAGATACGCAGTATTTT
j_call: TRBJ1-2; cdr3_length: 12; d_call: .; clone_size: .; v_call: TRBV6-4; cdr3_aa: CASTVQGSGYTF; cdr3_nt: TGTGCCAGCACGGTTCAGGGCTCTGGCTACACCTTC
j_call: TRBJ1-6; cdr3_length: 13; d_call: .; clone_size: .; v_call: TRBV7-2; cdr3_aa: CASSLASSAPLHF; cdr3_nt: TGTGCCAGCAGCTTAGCGTCTTCTGCACCCCTCCACTTT
j_call: TRBJ2-5; cdr3_length: 12; d_call: .; clone_size: .; v_call: TRBV10-3; cdr3_aa: CAIRDSQETQYF; cdr3_nt: TGTGCCATCAGGGACTCTCAAGAGACCCAGTACTTC
j_call: TRBJ1-3; cdr3_length: 14; d_call: .; clone_size: .; v_call: TRBV6-6; cdr3_aa: CASSPQGIGNTIYF; cdr3_nt: TGTGCCAGCAGTCCCCAGGGGATTGGAAACACCATATATTTT
j_call: TRBJ1-3; cdr3_length: 15; d_call: .; clone_size: once; v_call: TRBV30; cdr3_aa: CAWSPPGETGNTIYF; cdr3_nt: TGTGCCTGGTCTCCCCCCGGGGAAACTGGAAACACCATATATTTT
j_call: TRBJ1-1; cdr3_length: 16; d_call: TRBD1; clone_size: .; v_call: TRBV7-2; cdr3_aa: CASSSPRQGQGTEAFF; cdr3_nt: TGTGCCAGCAGCTCGCCCAGACAGGGGCAGGGCACTGAAGCTTTCTTT
j_call: TRBJ1-2; cdr3_length: 13; d_call: TRBD1; clone_size: .; v_call: TRBV12-5; cdr3_aa: CASGLLDRDGYTF; cdr3_nt: TGTGCTAGTGGTTTGCTCGACAGGGACGGCTACACCTTC
j_call: TRBJ1-2; cdr3_length: 14; d_call: .; clone_size: few; v_call: TRBV29-1; cdr3_aa: CSVVGLQGNYGYTF; cdr3_nt: TGCAGCGTCGTCGGCCTCCAGGGGAACTATGGCTACACCTTC
j_call: TRBJ2-4; cdr3_length: 17; d_call: .; clone_size: once; v_call: TRBV4-1; cdr3_aa: CASSQDLGALAKNIQYF; cdr3_nt: TGCGCCAGCAGCCAAGATTTGGGGGCCCTAGCCAAAAACATTCAGTACTTC
j_call: TRBJ2-1; cdr3_length: 15; d_call: .; clone_size: .; v_call: TRBV6-5; cdr3_aa: CASSSLASSYNEQFF; cdr3_nt: TGTGCCAGCAGTAGCCTAGCGTCCTCCTACAATGAGCAGTTCTTC
j_call: TRBJ1-3; cdr3_length: 16; d_call: .; clone_size: once; v_call: TRBV18; cdr3_aa: CASSALAGFSGNTIYF; cdr3_nt: TGTGCCAGCTCAGCCCTCGCGGGGTTCTCTGGAAACACCATATATTTT